This T cell receptor (beta chain) was observed in a study of blood T cell repertoires in COVID-19. Study background: Collection of acute and convalescent COVID-19 samples took place in the United States, Italy and Spain. The cDNA or gDNA used as material had been derived from T cells, B-cell-depleted T cells, or PBMCs.

How the authors handled the data: From reference gene primer amplification, estimates of nucleated cell counts were derived. Libraries were prepared by immunoSEQ multiplex PCR; TCRdb keeps only in-frame clonotypes and omits some of them. That table is the source of V, J and clone size, and D and trimming were worked out from the DNA. The table has some 130,000 clones, 88% seen once. There are 15 residues in the CDR3. Germline CDR1 SGHVS, CDR2 FQNEAQ. The germline V and J ends were trimmed by 5 bases and 8 bases, with 18 bases remaining between them. The source is a man over 45 with acute or convalescent COVID-19. V and J are TRBV7-8 and TRBJ1-4; D call uncertain. The sample was peripheral blood. CDR3 amino acids: CASSLGGGRGEKLFF. The CDR3 coding sequence is TGTGCCAGCAGCCTAGGAGGAGGGAGAGGAGAAAAACTGTTTTTT.